These 4 T cell receptor beta chains were sequenced from one sample in a study of blood T cell repertoires in COVID-19. Generated by immunoSEQ multiplex PCR, the TCRdb table keeps only in-frame clones and is missing some. The sample yields around 320,000 clones, over 85% seen once. The sequencing sample was made of peripheral blood. All receptors come from a woman under 40 with COVID-19, enrolled during active disease.

The chain uses TRBV6-5 and TRBJ1-1; D is possibly TRBD1 (5 bases). The CDR3 spans 14 residues. V was clipped by 7 bases and J by 9 bases, with 21 bases between them. Germline loops: CDR1 MNHEY, CDR2 SVGAGI. This chain's CDR3 is CASTESAGRSKAFF. The CDR3 coding sequence is TGTGCCAGCACCGAAAGTGCGGGACGTTCTAAAGCTTTCTTT.

This clone was counted a single time. The V and J genes are TRBV3-1 (or the pseudogene TRBV3-2) and TRBJ2-3, with D perhaps matching TRBD2 (6 bases). V lost 4 bases to trimming and J lost 4 bases, with 9 bases between them. This CDR3 spans 13 amino acids. Germline values: CDR1 LGHDT, CDR2 YNNKEL (reference sequence). CDR3 sequence: CASSRRLADTQYF. In DNA form, the CDR3 reads TGTGCCAGCAGCCGGCGACTAGCAGATACGCAGTATTTT.

CDR3 sequence (DNA): TGTGCCAGCTGCCCAGTCAGGGATGACTCTGGGGCCAACGTCCTGACTTTC. Translation gives CASCPVRDDSGANVLTF. V and J are TRBV28 and TRBJ2-6, with D perhaps matching TRBD1 (5 bases). Germline CDR1 reads MDHEN; CDR2 reads SYDVKM. The V end was cut by 8 bases, the J end by 0 bases, with 17 bases between. The length of the CDR3 is 17 residues.

The CDR3 nucleotides read TGTGCCAGCAGCTTAGGACAGGGGCCCCCAACGGATACGCAGTATTTT. Encoded protein: CASSLGQGPPTDTQYF. The chain has TRBV7-7 and TRBJ2-3; 8 bases match TRBD1. V trimming: 1 base; J trimming: 6 bases; junction bases outside the gene matches: 9. Looked up from germline, CDR1 is SSHAT and CDR2 is FNYEAQ (reference sequence). The CDR3 contains 16 residues.